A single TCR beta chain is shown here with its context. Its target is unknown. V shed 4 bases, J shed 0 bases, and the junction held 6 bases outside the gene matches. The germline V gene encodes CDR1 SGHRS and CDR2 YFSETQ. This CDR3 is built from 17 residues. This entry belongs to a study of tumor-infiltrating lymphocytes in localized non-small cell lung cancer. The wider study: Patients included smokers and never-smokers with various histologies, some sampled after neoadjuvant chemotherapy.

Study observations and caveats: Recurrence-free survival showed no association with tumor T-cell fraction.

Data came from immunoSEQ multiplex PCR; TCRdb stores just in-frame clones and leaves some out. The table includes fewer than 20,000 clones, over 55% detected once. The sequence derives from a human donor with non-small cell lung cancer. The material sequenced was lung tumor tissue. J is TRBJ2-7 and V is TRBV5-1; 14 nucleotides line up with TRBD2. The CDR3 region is CASSRGGLAGVSYEQYF. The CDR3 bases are TGCGCCAGCAGCAGAGGGGGACTAGCGGGAGTCTCCTACGAGCAGTACTTC.